This T cell receptor (beta chain) is drawn from a study of draining lymph node invasion in breast cancer (dated by TCRdb to 2020 to 2022). Looking at the study overall: Nodal metastasis was diagnosed by histology and cytokeratin immunohistochemistry and confirmed by EpCAM/CD45 flow cytometry. In a separate targeted assay, bulk TCR-beta CDR3 sequencing compared sorted memory regulatory T cells and memory conventional CD4 T cells across breast cancer tissues. From every patient, the primary tumor plus matched non-invaded and tumor-invaded tumor-draining lymph nodes were collected, and both Treg and Tconv subsets were profiled. In the separate targeted TCR sequencing, lymph nodes from five patients were covered, and primary tumors were sequenced for three of those patients. Findings and caveats that apply to the study as a whole: In the targeted TCR-seq data, Tregs appeared to be more clonally expanded than Tconvs in all tissues, and lower diversity was found for both subsets in tumor than in lymph nodes. TCRs shared between Treg and Tconv subsets were regarded as suggestive, but not proof, of a common clonal origin. Per tissue, roughly 12-25% of Treg TCRs were found to be shared with Tconvs, and this sharing was interpreted as suggesting peripheral Treg induction. The tumor top-100 clone tracking analysis could be carried out in only a couple of patients. Data could not resolve whether Treg conversion occurred in a given organ or whether converted Tregs recirculated between nodes and tumor. Some of the top 100 tumor clones were detected in invaded and non-invaded nodes, and this detection was taken to suggest recirculation between tumor and draining nodes.

Receptor libraries were prepared by bulk RNA-seq. Reads for this sample came from an Illumina HiSeq 2500. As for the authors' bioinformatics: For the separate targeted TCR-seq dataset, CDR3 sequences were extracted and quantified from raw reads using MiXCR version 2.1.5 with default parameters. TCR-beta clones in the separate targeted TCR-seq dataset were defined according to the combination of V gene, J gene and CDR3 sequence. For the separate targeted TCR-seq dataset, clones with fewer than three counts were filtered out, after which only the 90% most strongly expressed clones in each sample were kept. In the separate targeted TCR-seq dataset, Treg-Tconv overlap was calculated per tissue as the number of shared clones divided by the total number of Treg clones, multiplied by 100. TCRdb redid the processing of the public reads, applying fastp at Q25 and MiXCR, and retained in-frame beta chains. A single entry per CDR3 protein holds the most common genes and DNA from its merged rows. The V and J calls were determined by TCRdb, not by the authors. The sample table lists 3,000 or so distinct CDR3 sequences, approximately 47% of them with a count of one. Approximately 3.6% of the sample lies in the top ten.

CD4+ CD45RA- CD25high cells were sorted as memory regulatory T cells. Whether a tumor-draining lymph node counted as invaded or non-invaded depended on the presence or absence of metastatic tumor cells. Before staining and sorting, T cells were pre-enriched using a Miltenyi Pan T Cell isolation kit. Immunohistochemistry for estrogen receptor, progesterone receptor, HER2 and Ki-67 was used to characterize primary tumors. Fresh surgical tissue was processed within a few hours after surgery by cutting into small fragments. The tissue fragments were digested enzymatically for more than 15 minutes with Liberase TL plus DNase and were then passed through a 40-micrometer strainer. After DAPI live/dead staining, cells were sorted on a BD FACS Aria II at roughly 97-99% purity. Sorted cells were lysed in TCL buffer and RNA was purified with a Norgen Single Cell RNA purification kit including DNase treatment.

This clonotype was picked up a small number of times. The specificity of this receptor is unknown. No base quality information exists; no much larger clone differs at one position. V is reduced by 10 bases and J by 8 bases, leaving a spacing of 18 bases between them. CDR1 is given as MNHEY and CDR2 as SVGAGI, both from the germline V gene. Its CDR3 holds 13 amino acids, cysteine through phenylalanine. The only DNA kept is the CDR3, 39 bases in frame from the first base. The rearranged chain carries TRBV6-5 and TRBJ1-3; the D gene is unclear. The TCR originated in a female donor with luminal breast cancer. Sequencing input: sorted memory Tregs from a lymph node. The meaning of the sample's cell subset or site label: CD45RA-negative sorted CD4+ T cells (memory Tconv or effector/memory Treg). The DNA sequence reads TGTGCCACCCGTTCTTCGCTGCTGGACACCATATATTTT. Translation gives CATRSSLLDTIYF.